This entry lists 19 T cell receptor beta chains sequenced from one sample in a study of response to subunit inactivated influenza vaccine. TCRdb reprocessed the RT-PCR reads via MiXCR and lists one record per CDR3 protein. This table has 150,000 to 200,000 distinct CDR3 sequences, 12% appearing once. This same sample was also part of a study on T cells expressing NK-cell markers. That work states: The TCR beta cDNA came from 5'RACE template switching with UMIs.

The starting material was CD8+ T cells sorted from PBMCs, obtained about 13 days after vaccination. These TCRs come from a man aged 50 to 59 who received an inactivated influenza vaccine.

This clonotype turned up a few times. The CDR3 sequence: CASSFIPLNEQFF. For the CDR3, the DNA is TGTGCCAGCAGCTTCATACCCTTGAATGAGCAGTTCTTC. The chain links TRBV7-2 to TRBJ2-1, with D unresolved. CDR1 and CDR2 (germline): SGHTA, FQGNSA. V was trimmed by 3 bases and J by 7 bases, leaving 10 bases between them. The CDR3 consists of 13 residues.

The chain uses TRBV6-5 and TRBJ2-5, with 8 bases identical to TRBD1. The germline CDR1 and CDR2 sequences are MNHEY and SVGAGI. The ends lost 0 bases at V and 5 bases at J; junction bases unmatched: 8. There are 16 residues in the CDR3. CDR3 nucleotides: TGTGCCAGCAGTTACTCGCCGGCAGGGGGCTTGGAGACCCAGTACTTC. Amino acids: CASSYSPAGGLETQYF.

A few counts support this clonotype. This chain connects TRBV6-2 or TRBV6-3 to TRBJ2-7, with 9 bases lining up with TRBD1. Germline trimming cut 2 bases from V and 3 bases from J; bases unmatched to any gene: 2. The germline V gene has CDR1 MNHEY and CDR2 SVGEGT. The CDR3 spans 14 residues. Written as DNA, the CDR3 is TGTGCCAGCAGTTACGGGACAGGGCTCTACGAGCAGTACTTC. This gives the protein CASSYGTGLYEQYF.

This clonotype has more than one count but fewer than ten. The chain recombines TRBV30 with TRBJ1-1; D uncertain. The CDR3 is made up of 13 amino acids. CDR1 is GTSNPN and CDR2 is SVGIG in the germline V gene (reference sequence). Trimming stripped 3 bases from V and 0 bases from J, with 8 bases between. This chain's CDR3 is CAWSPLLNTEAFF. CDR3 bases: TGTGCCTGGAGCCCTTTGTTGAACACTGAAGCTTTCTTT. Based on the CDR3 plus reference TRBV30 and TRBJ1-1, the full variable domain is SQTIHQWPATLVQPVGSPLSLECTVEGTSNPNLYWYRQAAGRGLQLLFYSVGIGQISSEVPQNLSASRPQDRQFILSSKKLLLSDSGFYLCAWSPLLNTEAFFGQGTRLTVV.

The CDR3 DNA follows: TGCAGTGCTAGATCTAGGAACTTAGCGGGAGCCTACGAGCAGTACTTC. Translation: CSARSRNLAGAYEQYF. This sequence joins TRBV20-1 and TRBJ2-7, with 9 bases matching TRBD2. Germline CDR1 reads DFQATT; CDR2 reads SNEGSKA (reference sequence). Trimming removed 2 bases from V and 2 bases from J; junction bases left unmatched: 10. This CDR3 contains 16 residues.

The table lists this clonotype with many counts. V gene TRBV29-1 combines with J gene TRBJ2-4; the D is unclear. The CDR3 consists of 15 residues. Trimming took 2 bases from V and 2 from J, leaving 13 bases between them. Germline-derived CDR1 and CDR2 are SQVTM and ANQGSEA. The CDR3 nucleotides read TGCAGCGTTGAATTCGGGTTGGGGTCCAAAAACATTCAGTACTTC. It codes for CSVEFGLGSKNIQYF. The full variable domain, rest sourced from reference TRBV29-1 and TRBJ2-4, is SAVISQKPSRDICQRGTSLTIQCQVDSQVTMMFWYRQQPGQSLTLIATANQGSEATYESGFVIDKFPISRPNLTFSTLTVSNMSPEDSSIYLCSVEFGLGSKNIQYFGAGTRLSVL.

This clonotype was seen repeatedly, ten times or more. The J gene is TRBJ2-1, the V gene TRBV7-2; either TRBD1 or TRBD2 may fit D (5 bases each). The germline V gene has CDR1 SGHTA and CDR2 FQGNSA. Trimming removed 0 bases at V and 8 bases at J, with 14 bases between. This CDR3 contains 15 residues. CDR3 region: CASSLAGRGGYEQFF. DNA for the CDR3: TGTGCCAGCAGCTTAGCGGGACGTGGGGGTTATGAGCAGTTCTTC.

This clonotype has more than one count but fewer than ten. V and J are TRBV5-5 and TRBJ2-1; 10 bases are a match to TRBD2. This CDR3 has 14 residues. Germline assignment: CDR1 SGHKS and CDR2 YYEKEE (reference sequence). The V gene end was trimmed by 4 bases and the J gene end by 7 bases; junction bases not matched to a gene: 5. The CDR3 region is CASSKAGGRNEQFF. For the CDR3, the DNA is TGTGCCAGCAGCAAAGCGGGGGGGAGGAATGAGCAGTTCTTC.

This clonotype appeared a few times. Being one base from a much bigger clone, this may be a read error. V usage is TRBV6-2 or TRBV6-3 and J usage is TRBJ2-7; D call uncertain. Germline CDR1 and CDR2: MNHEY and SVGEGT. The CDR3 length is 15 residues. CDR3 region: CASSFTDQGAYEQHF. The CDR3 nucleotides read TGTGCCAGCAGTTTCACGGACCAAGGCGCCTACGAGCAGCACTTC.

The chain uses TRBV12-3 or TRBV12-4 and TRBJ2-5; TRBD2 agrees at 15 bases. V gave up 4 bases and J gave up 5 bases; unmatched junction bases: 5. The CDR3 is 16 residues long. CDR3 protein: CASSSWTSGGAETQYF. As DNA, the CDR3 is TGTGCCAGCAGTTCGTGGACTAGCGGGGGGGCCGAGACCCAGTACTTC.

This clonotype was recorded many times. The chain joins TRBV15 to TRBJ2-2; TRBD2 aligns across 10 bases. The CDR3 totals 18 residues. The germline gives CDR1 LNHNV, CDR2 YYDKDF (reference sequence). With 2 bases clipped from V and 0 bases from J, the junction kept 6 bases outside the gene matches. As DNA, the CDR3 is TGTGCCACCAGCAGACCCGGACTAGCGGATACGAACACCGGGGAGCTGTTTTTT. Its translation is CATSRPGLADTNTGELFF.

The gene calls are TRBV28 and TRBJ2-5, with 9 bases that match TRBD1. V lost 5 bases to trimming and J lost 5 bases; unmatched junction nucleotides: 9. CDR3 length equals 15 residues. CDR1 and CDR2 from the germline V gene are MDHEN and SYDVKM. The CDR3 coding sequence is TGTGCCAGCAGTCCGATGGACAGGGGCGGTGAGACCCAGTACTTC. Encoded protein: CASSPMDRGGETQYF.

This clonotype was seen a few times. The CDR3 nucleotides are TGTGCCAGCAGGAGAACCTCCTACAATGAGCAGTTCTTC. It encodes CASRRTSYNEQFF. The chain links TRBV14 to TRBJ2-1; D is unresolved. CDR1 and CDR2 from the germline V gene are SGHDN and FVKESK. V lost 6 bases to trimming and J lost 0 bases, with 6 bases between them. The CDR3 runs to 13 residues.

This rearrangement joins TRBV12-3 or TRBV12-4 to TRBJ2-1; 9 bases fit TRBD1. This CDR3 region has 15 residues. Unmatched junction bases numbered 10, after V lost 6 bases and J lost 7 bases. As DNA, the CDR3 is TGTGCCAGCAGCCTGGGGGACAGGGTCGGGAATGAGCAGTTCTTC. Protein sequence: CASSLGDRVGNEQFF.

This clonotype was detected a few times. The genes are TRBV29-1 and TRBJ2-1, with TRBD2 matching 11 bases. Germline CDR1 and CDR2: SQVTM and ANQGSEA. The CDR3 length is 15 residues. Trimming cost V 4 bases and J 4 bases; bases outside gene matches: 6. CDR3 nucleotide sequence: TGCAGCGTTGCTGGGACTAGCGGCGAATACAATGAGCAGTTCTTC. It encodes CSVAGTSGEYNEQFF.

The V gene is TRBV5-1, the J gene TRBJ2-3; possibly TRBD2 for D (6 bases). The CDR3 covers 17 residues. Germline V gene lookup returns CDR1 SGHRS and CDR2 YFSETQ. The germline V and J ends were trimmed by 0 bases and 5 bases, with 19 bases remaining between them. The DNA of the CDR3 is TGCGCCAGCAGCTTGGTGGGGACTCGTCTGGGGGGAGATACGCAGTATTTT. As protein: CASSLVGTRLGGDTQYF.

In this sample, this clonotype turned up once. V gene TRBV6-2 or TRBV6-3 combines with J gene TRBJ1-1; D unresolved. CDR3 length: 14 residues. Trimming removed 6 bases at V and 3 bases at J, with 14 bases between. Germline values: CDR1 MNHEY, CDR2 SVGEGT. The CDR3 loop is CASSAVLVDTEAFF. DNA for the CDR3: TGTGCCAGCAGCGCTGTACTAGTTGACACTGAAGCTTTCTTT.

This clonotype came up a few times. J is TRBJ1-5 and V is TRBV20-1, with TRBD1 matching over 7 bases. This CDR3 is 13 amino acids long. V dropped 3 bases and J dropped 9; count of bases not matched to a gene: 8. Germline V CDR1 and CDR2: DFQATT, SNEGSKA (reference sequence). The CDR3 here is CSARVGGEGPQHF. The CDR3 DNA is TGCAGTGCTAGGGTAGGGGGCGAAGGGCCCCAGCATTTT.

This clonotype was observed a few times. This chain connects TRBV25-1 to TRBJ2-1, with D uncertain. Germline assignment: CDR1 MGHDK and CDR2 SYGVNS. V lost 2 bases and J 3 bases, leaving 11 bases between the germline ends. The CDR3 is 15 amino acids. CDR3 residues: CASSEGQEYYNEQFF. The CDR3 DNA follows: TGTGCCAGCAGTGAAGGGCAGGAGTACTACAATGAGCAGTTCTTC.